These 13 T cell receptor beta chains originate from one sample sequenced in a study of cytomegalovirus exposure and HLA in healthy donors. Both 60 Vbeta primers and 13 Jbeta primers went into the PCR. Only in-frame clones appear in the TCRdb table, and some are missing; sequencing was by immunoSEQ multiplex PCR. The sample consists of 250,000 to 350,000 clones, roughly 70% of them appearing once. The sample comprised PBMCs. Receptors originate from a female donor in good health and CMV-seronegative.

This clone was seen a few times. The chain is built from TRBV2 and TRBJ2-7; 8 nucleotides align to TRBD2. This CDR3 is 15 amino acids long. Trimming at V came to 2 bases and at J to 4 bases, leaving 7 bases not matched to a gene. Germline CDR1 is SNHLY and CDR2 is FYNNEI. This chain's CDR3 is CASSERETSVYEQYF. The CDR3 DNA sequence: TGTGCCAGCAGTGAACGAGAGACTAGCGTGTACGAGCAGTACTTC.

This clone was found once. J is TRBJ1-2 and V is TRBV11-2, with D possibly TRBD1 on 5 matching bases. Trimming stripped 4 bases from V and 0 bases from J, with 12 bases between. The CDR3 has 15 amino acids. CDR1 and CDR2 (germline): SGHAT, FQNNGV. The CDR3 spells CASSSLDRPNYGYTF. The CDR3 DNA sequence: TGTGCCAGCAGCTCCCTCGACAGACCTAACTATGGCTACACCTTC.

The genes are TRBV2 and TRBJ2-3; TRBD1 aligns across 8 bases. J was trimmed by 4 bases and V by 3 bases; bases with no gene match: 6. CDR1 and CDR2 from the germline V gene are SNHLY and FYNNEI. This CDR3 spans 15 amino acids. As DNA, the CDR3 is TGTGCCAGCAGTGATGCCAGGGGGCAGGCAGATACGCAGTATTTT. Translated, it gives CASSDARGQADTQYF.

The V call is TRBV27, the J call TRBJ2-7; 7 nucleotides align to TRBD2. CDR1 is MNHEY, CDR2 SMNVEV, per germline (reference sequence). The CDR3 is made up of 13 amino acids. V lost 5 bases, J lost 3 bases, and 4 bases stayed unmatched. The CDR3 DNA reads TGTGCCAGCAGTGGCACTAGCGTCTACGAGCAGTACTTC. Amino acid sequence: CASSGTSVYEQYF.

This clone was observed a handful of times. The genes are TRBV5-1 and TRBJ2-1; 9 nucleotides match TRBD2. Trimming took 3 bases from V and 2 from J; bases not matched to a gene: 3. The germline CDR1 and CDR2 sequences are SGHRS and YFSETQ. CDR3 length: 15 amino acids. CDR3 in DNA: TGCGCCAGCAGCTCCCTAGCGGGGACCTACAATGAGCAGTTCTTC. Its translation: CASSSLAGTYNEQFF.

The V and J genes are TRBV28 and TRBJ1-1, with a tentative D call TRBD1 (6 bases). CDR3 length equals 12 residues. The germline V gene encodes CDR1 MDHEN and CDR2 SYDVKM. The V and J ends lost 5 bases and 7 bases respectively, with 11 bases between them. This CDR3 reads CASSGQNYEAFF. The CDR3, as DNA: TGTGCCAGCAGTGGACAGAATTATGAAGCTTTCTTT. Based on the CDR3 plus reference TRBV28 and TRBJ1-1, the full variable domain is DVKVTQSSRYLVKRTGEKVFLECVQDMDHENMFWYRQDPGLGLRLIYFSYDVKMKEKGDIPEGYSVSREKKERFSLILESASTNQTSMYLCASSGQNYEAFFGQGTRLTVV.

The chain recombines TRBV7-2 with TRBJ2-7, with TRBD2 matching 15 bases. Germline-derived CDR1 and CDR2 are SGHTA and FQGNSA. CDR3 length equals 16 residues. V trimming: 5 bases; J trimming: 4 bases; junction bases outside the gene matches: 6. CDR3 loop: CASSLRTSGRGYEQYF. CDR3 coding DNA: TGTGCCAGCAGCCTCAGGACTAGCGGGAGGGGGTACGAGCAGTACTTC.

About this clone: The same CDR3 is also encoded by other DNA sequences in this sample. The rearrangement links TRBV11-2 to TRBJ2-5; D not certain. V dropped 1 base and J dropped 1 base, with 4 bases sitting between them. The CDR3 is made up of 13 amino acids. In germline, CDR1 is SGHAT, CDR2 FQNNGV. This CDR3 reads CASSLGLQETQYF. In DNA form, the CDR3 reads TGTGCCAGCAGCTTAGGGCTCCAAGAGACCCAGTACTTC.

V and J are TRBV9 and TRBJ2-5; D gene uncertain. The J call may be incorrect, as the DNA end agrees better with TRBJ2-7. The CDR3 length is 13 residues. The germline V gene has CDR1 SGDLS and CDR2 YYNGEE. The CDR3 DNA is TGTGCCAGCAGCGTAGCTGGGGACTACGAGCAGTACTTC. Amino acid sequence: CASSVAGDYEQYF.

This chain links TRBV27 with TRBJ1-1, with D unresolved. The CDR3 is made up of 13 amino acids. Germline V lookup: CDR1 MNHEY, CDR2 SMNVEV (reference sequence). Trimming left V 3 bases short and J 3 bases short, with 8 bases between. The CDR3 coding sequence is TGTGCCAGCAGTTTTGTCGGTCACACTGAAGCTTTCTTT. It codes for CASSFVGHTEAFF.

This clone was counted only a few times. The chain recombines TRBV6-6 with TRBJ2-1; D unclear. The CDR3 is 12 amino acids. Germline assignment: CDR1 MNHNY and CDR2 SVGAGI (reference sequence). Trimming left V 7 bases short and J 7 bases short, with 11 bases between. The CDR3 here is CASKISGNEQFF. For the CDR3, the DNA is TGTGCCAGCAAGATATCGGGTAATGAGCAGTTCTTC.

This clone was counted only a few times. Other nucleotide sequences from this sample produce the same CDR3. The chain has TRBV18 and TRBJ2-7; no clear D gene. V lost 3 bases, J lost 0 bases, and 3 bases lay in between. The CDR3 length is 12 residues. Germline loops: CDR1 KGHSH, CDR2 LQKENI. CDR3 region: CASSPVSYEQYF. The CDR3 nucleotides are TGTGCCAGCTCACCCGTCTCCTACGAGCAGTACTTC. The variable domain in full, with the rest retrieved from reference TRBV18 and TRBJ2-7, is NAGVMQNPRHLVRRRGQEARLRCSPMKGHSHVYWYRQLPEEGLKFMVYLQKENIIDESGMPKERFSAEFPKEGPSILRIQQVVRGDSAAYFCASSPVSYEQYFGPGTRLTVT.

J is TRBJ1-1 and V is TRBV11-2; TRBD1 aligns across 7 bases. V dropped 2 bases and J dropped 5; count of bases not matched to a gene: 11. The germline CDR1 and CDR2 sequences are SGHAT and FQNNGV. This CDR3 is built from 16 residues. CDR3 sequence (DNA): TGTGCCAGCAGCTTACGCCCCCTACAGGGGCGTACTGAAGCTTTCTTT. Amino acids: CASSLRPLQGRTEAFF.